The sequence of this T cell receptor beta chain was determined in a study of blood T cell repertoires in COVID-19. Study information: Samples came from the United States, Italy and Spain, spanning acute and convalescent COVID-19. PBMCs, B-cell-depleted T cells, or T cells provided the cDNA or gDNA that made up the material.

In the original processing: For nucleated cells, counts were estimated from reference gene primer amplification. TCRdb's copy holds only in-frame clones and misses some; the assay was immunoSEQ multiplex PCR. The V and J calls and clone size were taken over from that table, and D and trimming were inferred from the DNA. Among 140,000 or so clones listed, roughly 80% were seen once. V was clipped by 1 base and J by 2 bases; unmatched bases: 7. In germline, CDR1 is LGHNA, CDR2 YNFKEQ. This CDR3 has 18 residues. This chain uses TRBV4-2 with TRBJ2-3; 12 bases agree with TRBD1. The TCR sequence derives from a woman older than 75 with acute or convalescent COVID-19. The sequenced sample was peripheral blood. The CDR3 nucleotides are TGTGCCAGCAGCCAAGGTCCCGGGACAGGGGGCTTCACAGATACGCAGTATTTT. It specifies CASSQGPGTGGFTDTQYF.